This T cell receptor (beta chain) is from a study of cytomegalovirus exposure and HLA in healthy donors. The study, taken as a whole, reports: In a later analysis, the majority of CMV-associated beta chains seemingly showed HLA restriction. Presence/absence results assume similar sequencing depth per donor, which may not hold.

In regard to this clone: Its antigen is not known.

The donors (healthy individuals) were bone marrow donors. Primers: 60 Vbeta forward and 13 Jbeta reverse. Only in-frame clones appear in the TCRdb table, and some are missing; sequencing was by immunoSEQ multiplex PCR. The sample contains about 120,000 clones, over 65% of which appear only once. The sample taken for sequencing was PBMCs. This sequence was found in a woman aged 30 to 39 in good health and CMV-seropositive.

CDR3 protein: CASRGGEGSYEQYF. The CDR3 bases are TGTGCCAGCAGGGGGGGGGAGGGATCCTACGAGCAGTACTTC. The rearrangement uses TRBV28 and TRBJ2-7, with 7 bases identical to TRBD2. Germline CDR1 is MDHEN and CDR2 is SYDVKM. The CDR3 runs to 14 residues. The ends lost 6 bases at V and 1 base at J; junction bases unmatched: 6. The variable domain in full, completed from reference TRBV28 and TRBJ2-7, reads DVKVTQSSRYLVKRTGEKVFLECVQDMDHENMFWYRQDPGLGLRLIYFSYDVKMKEKGDIPEGYSVSREKKERFSLILESASTNQTSMYLCASRGGEGSYEQYFGPGTRLTVT.